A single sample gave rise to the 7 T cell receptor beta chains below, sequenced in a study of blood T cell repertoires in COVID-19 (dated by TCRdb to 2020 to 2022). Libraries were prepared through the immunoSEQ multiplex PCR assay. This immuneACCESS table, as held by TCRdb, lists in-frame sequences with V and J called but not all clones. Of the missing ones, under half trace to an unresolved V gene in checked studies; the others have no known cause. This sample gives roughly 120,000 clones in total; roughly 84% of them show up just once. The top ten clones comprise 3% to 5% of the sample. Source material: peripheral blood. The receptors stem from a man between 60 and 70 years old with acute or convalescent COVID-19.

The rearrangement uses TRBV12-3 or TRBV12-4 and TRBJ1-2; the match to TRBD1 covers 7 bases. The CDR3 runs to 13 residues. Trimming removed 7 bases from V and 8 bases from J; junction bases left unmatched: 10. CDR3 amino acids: CASTMEGARGYTF. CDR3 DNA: TGTGCCAGCACCATGGAGGGGGCGAGGGGCTACACCTTC.

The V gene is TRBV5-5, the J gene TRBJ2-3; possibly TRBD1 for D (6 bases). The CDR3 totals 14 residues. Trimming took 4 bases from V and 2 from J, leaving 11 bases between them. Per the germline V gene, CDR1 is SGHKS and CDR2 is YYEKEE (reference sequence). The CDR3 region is CASSRDTPTDTQYF. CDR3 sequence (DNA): TGTGCCAGCAGCCGGGACACTCCCACAGATACGCAGTATTTT.

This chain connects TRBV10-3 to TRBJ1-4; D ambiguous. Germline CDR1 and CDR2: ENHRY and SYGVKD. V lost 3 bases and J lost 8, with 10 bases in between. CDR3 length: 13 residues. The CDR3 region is CAISDLGLEKLFF. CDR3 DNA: TGTGCCATCAGTGACCTTGGACTAGAAAAACTGTTTTTT.

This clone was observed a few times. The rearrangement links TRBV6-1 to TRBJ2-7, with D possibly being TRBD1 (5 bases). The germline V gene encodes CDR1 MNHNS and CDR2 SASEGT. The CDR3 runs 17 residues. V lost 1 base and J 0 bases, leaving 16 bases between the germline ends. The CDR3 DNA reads TGTGCCAGCAGTGAAGGGGCATGGGGCTCCGGCTCCTACGAGCAGTACTTC. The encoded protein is CASSEGAWGSGSYEQYF.

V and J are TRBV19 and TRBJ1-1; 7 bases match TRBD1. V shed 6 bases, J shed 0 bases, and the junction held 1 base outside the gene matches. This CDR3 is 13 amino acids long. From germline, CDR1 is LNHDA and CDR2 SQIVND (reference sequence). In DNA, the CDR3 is TGTGCCAGTAGCGACAGGGTGAACACTGAAGCTTTCTTT. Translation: CASSDRVNTEAFF.

The CDR3 nucleotides are TGTGCCAGCAGCTTAAATCGTCTAAACCCTGAAGCTTTCTTT. Translated, it gives CASSLNRLNPEAFF. The V gene is TRBV7-3, the J gene TRBJ1-1; D is ambiguous. The CDR3 contains 14 residues. Germline V gene data show CDR1 as SGHTA and CDR2 as FQGTGA. Trimming took off 1 base at V and 6 bases at J, with 12 bases between the two ends.

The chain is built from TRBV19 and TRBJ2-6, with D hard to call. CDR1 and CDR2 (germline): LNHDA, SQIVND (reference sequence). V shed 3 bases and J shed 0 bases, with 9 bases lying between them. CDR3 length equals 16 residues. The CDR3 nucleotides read TGTGCCAGTAGTATCGCCGCGAGCTCTGGGGCCAACGTCCTGACTTTC. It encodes CASSIAASSGANVLTF.